The 23 T cell receptor beta chains below were found in one sample sequenced in a study of vaccination effects on CD4 cells after COVID-19 (dated by TCRdb to between 2021 and 2024). Their recognized antigens are unknown. The library relied on the immunoSEQ multiplex PCR assay. TCRdb took over this immuneACCESS table, retaining in-frame rearrangements with V and J assigned. Such tables are incomplete; in checked studies, under half of the missing clones stem from an unresolved V gene, and the remainder is unexplained. For this sample there are 71,000 or so clones; over 65% appear just once. Roughly 4% of the sample goes to the ten largest clones. The ViraFEST assay stimulated PBMC with viral peptide pools and then used TCR sequencing to identify antigen-specific CD4+ T cell clonotypes by expansion. After around 11 days of culture, CD4+ T cells were isolated with the EasySep CD4+ T cell isolation kit. The absence of prior SARS-CoV-2 infection in healthy vaccine recipients was confirmed by negative nucleocapsid antibodies before and after vaccination.

Here the sequenced sample was CD4+ T cells from PBMCs cultured with HCoV-OC43 spike peptides, taken before COVID-19 vaccination. Sample cell subset or site, as interpreted from the label and publication: HCoV-OC43 spike overlapping peptide pool stimulation. Receptors originate from a human donor who received a COVID-19 vaccine.

The V call is TRBV6-5, the J call TRBJ2-3, with 8 bases fitting TRBD1. Germline CDR1 and CDR2: MNHEY and SVGAGI. This CDR3 contains 15 residues. V was pared by 5 bases and J by 6 bases, with 10 bases of the junction left unmatched. Here the CDR3 reads CASSPRTGQDDTQYF. In DNA, the CDR3 is TGTGCCAGCAGTCCCAGGACAGGGCAGGACGATACGCAGTATTTT.

V and J are TRBV29-1 and TRBJ2-3; possibly TRBD2 for D (7 bases). The CDR3 is 13 amino acids. Germline CDR1 SQVTM, CDR2 ANQGSEA. V lost 6 bases to trimming and J lost 4 bases, with 14 bases between them. The CDR3 DNA reads as TGCAGCGTGAGAGGGGGGGGCCCAGATACGCAGTATTTT. This codes for CSVRGGGPDTQYF.

The CDR3 nucleotides are TGCGCCAGCAGCAAATGGGCTAGCATGAACACTGAAGCTTTCTTT. Residues: CASSKWASMNTEAFF. J is TRBJ1-1 and V is TRBV4-1; D is ambiguous. CDR1 is MGHRA, CDR2 YSYEKL, per germline. The CDR3 is 15 residues long. V was clipped by 5 bases and J by 0 bases, with 13 bases between them.

This clone was seen more than once but under ten times. J is TRBJ1-2 and V is TRBV3-1 (or the pseudogene TRBV3-2); TRBD1 is a possible D gene (5 bases). Trimming took 0 bases from V and 7 from J, leaving 12 bases between them. Germline lookup yields CDR1 LGHDT and CDR2 YNNKEL (reference sequence). The CDR3 extends over 14 amino acids. CDR3 in DNA: TGTGCCAGCAGCCAAGATGCAGGGATCCCTGGCTACACCTTC. Amino acids: CASSQDAGIPGYTF.

This rearrangement joins TRBV6-6 to TRBJ2-7, with TRBD1 as a possible D gene (6 bases). Between the trimmed V and J ends, which lost 5 bases and 6 bases, there was a span of 11 bases. This CDR3 contains 12 residues. Per germline, CDR1 MNHNY and CDR2 SVGAGI (reference sequence). The CDR3 DNA is TGTGCCAGCAGTCAAACAGGGTCCGAGCAGTACGTC. This codes for CASSQTGSEQYV.

This chain uses TRBV5-5 with TRBJ2-5, with D possibly matching TRBD1 (6 bases). Germline-derived CDR1 and CDR2 are SGHKS and YYEKEE (reference sequence). This CDR3 region has 14 residues. V was pared by 4 bases and J by 1 base, with 11 bases between. CDR3 sequence: CASSQGHLQETQYF. The CDR3 coding sequence is TGTGCCAGCAGCCAGGGACACCTCCAAGAGACCCAGTACTTC. The complete variable domain, with remaining parts taken from reference TRBV5-5 and TRBJ2-5, reads DAGVTQSPTHLIKTRGQQVTLRCSPISGHKSVSWYQQVLGQGPQFIFQYYEKEERGRGNFPDRFSARQFPNYSSELNVNALLLGDSALYLCASSQGHLQETQYFGPGTRLLVL.

The V call is TRBV24-1, the J call TRBJ1-1; D gene ambiguous. Trimming removed 3 bases from V and 1 base from J, with 11 bases in between. The CDR3 has 15 amino acids. The germline gives CDR1 KGHDR, CDR2 SFDVKD. The CDR3 DNA is TGTGCCACCAGTGATCCTCGAGGAGGGAACACTGAAGCTTTCTTT. It specifies CATSDPRGGNTEAFF.

This chain uses TRBV4-1 with TRBJ2-5; D tentatively fits TRBD1 or TRBD2 (5 bases each). There are 16 residues in the CDR3. Trimming removed 1 base from V and 5 bases from J, with 17 bases in between. Per germline, CDR1 MGHRA and CDR2 YSYEKL. The CDR3 nucleotides are TGCGCCAGCAGCCAAGTATCCAGGGACCCTCGTGAGACCCAGTACTTC. Amino acid sequence: CASSQVSRDPRETQYF.

The chain combines TRBV7-3 with TRBJ2-3; tentative D call: TRBD1 (6 bases). Germline V gene lookup returns CDR1 SGHTA and CDR2 FQGTGA. V lost 5 bases, J lost 1 base, and 13 bases lay in between. The CDR3 length is 15 residues. The CDR3 region is CASSPWGRGTDTQYF. The CDR3 DNA reads TGTGCCAGCAGCCCCTGGGGGCGCGGCACAGATACGCAGTATTTT.

The rearrangement uses TRBV28 and TRBJ1-1; D gene unclear. V lost 7 bases and J 5 bases, leaving 17 bases between the germline ends. This CDR3 contains 14 residues. Germline V gene sequence: CDR1 MDHEN, CDR2 SYDVKM. This chain's CDR3 is CASKTAPLGTEAFF. Here the CDR3 DNA reads TGTGCCAGCAAAACGGCCCCCCTTGGGACTGAAGCTTTCTTT.

The chain has TRBV24-1 and TRBJ2-2; 8 nucleotides match TRBD1. Per germline, CDR1 KGHDR and CDR2 SFDVKD. The trim removed 5 bases at V and 2 bases at J, leaving 6 bases unmatched. CDR3 length equals 16 residues. For the CDR3, the DNA is TGTGCCACCAGTGCGCTGACAGGGGCCAACACCGGGGAGCTGTTTTTT. Its translation is CATSALTGANTGELFF.

The chain carries TRBV19 and TRBJ2-3, with a possible D match to TRBD1 (6 bases). Trimming took off 2 bases at V and 5 bases at J, with 14 bases between the two ends. CDR1 and CDR2 (germline): LNHDA, SQIVND (reference sequence). The CDR3 runs to 15 residues. CDR3 coding DNA: TGTGCCAGTAGTATAAACCCACAGGGAGTAGATACGCAGTATTTT. It codes for CASSINPQGVDTQYF.

This clone turned up a few times. The chain has TRBV7-9 and TRBJ2-1; perhaps TRBD1 as D (6 bases). CDR1 and CDR2 (germline): SEHNR, FQNEAQ (reference sequence). The CDR3 has 14 amino acids. V lost 5 bases to trimming and J lost 2 bases, with 10 bases between them. CDR3 in amino acids: CASSLWGPYNEQFF. CDR3 nucleotide sequence: TGTGCCAGCAGCCTTTGGGGGCCCTACAATGAGCAGTTCTTC.

The rearrangement joins TRBV30 to TRBJ1-6; no firm D call. CDR3 length: 12 residues. Germline V CDR1 and CDR2: GTSNPN, SVGIG (reference sequence). The V end lost 0 bases, the J end lost 5 bases, and 2 bases lay between the germline ends. The CDR3 spells CAWSVNNSPLHF. The CDR3 coding sequence is TGTGCCTGGAGTGTTAATAATTCACCCCTCCACTTT.

The chain links TRBV30 to TRBJ2-1; TRBD2 aligns across 16 bases. Germline V gene lookup returns CDR1 GTSNPN and CDR2 SVGIG (reference sequence). The CDR3 totals 19 residues. Trimming cost V 1 base and J 0 bases; bases outside gene matches: 6. The CDR3 DNA follows: TGTGCCTGGAGTGGGGGACTAGCGGGGGGGCTAAGCTCCTACAATGAGCAGTTCTTC. Its protein product is CAWSGGLAGGLSSYNEQFF.

This chain links TRBV18 with TRBJ1-1; the D gene is possibly TRBD1 (6 bases). V lost 3 bases and J 6 bases, leaving 20 bases between the germline ends. The CDR3 extends over 16 amino acids. Germline values: CDR1 KGHSH, CDR2 LQKENI. CDR3 in DNA: TGTGCCAGCTCACCGACAGGAGCGACAGCGTCCCCTGAAGCTTTCTTT. Protein sequence: CASSPTGATASPEAFF.

This clone was seen just once. This chain connects TRBV3-1 (or the pseudogene TRBV3-2) to TRBJ1-1; 8 bases match TRBD1. There are 14 residues in the CDR3. Trimming took 3 bases from V and 5 from J; bases not matched to a gene: 5. Germline V gives CDR1 LGHDT, CDR2 YNNKEL (reference sequence). CDR3 DNA sequence: TGTGCCAGCAGCCATCGCACAGGGGGTACTGAAGCTTTCTTT. This sequence encodes CASSHRTGGTEAFF.

The V gene is TRBV12-3 or TRBV12-4, the J gene TRBJ1-1; maybe TRBD1 (6 bases). The CDR3 loop spans 11 amino acids. Trimming pared 7 bases from V and 11 bases from J, leaving 14 bases between. The CDR3 reads CASKIQGPAFF. DNA of the CDR3: TGTGCCAGCAAAATACAGGGACCGGCTTTCTTT.

This clone was seen a handful of times. In DNA, the CDR3 is TGTGCCAGCTCGTCCAGGGTCCTTCAAGAGACCCAGTACTTC. Encoded protein: CASSSRVLQETQYF. V usage is TRBV2 and J usage is TRBJ2-5; TRBD1 might be the D (5 bases). CDR3 length: 14 residues. V lost 8 bases, J lost 2 bases, and 15 bases lay in between. CDR1 and CDR2 from the germline V gene are SNHLY and FYNNEI.

The gene calls are TRBV7-2 and TRBJ2-1; 8 positions match TRBD2. Germline V CDR1 and CDR2: SGHTA, FQGNSA. The CDR3 consists of 16 residues. V shed 2 bases, J shed 4 bases, and the junction held 7 bases outside the gene matches. The CDR3 sequence: CASSLPRGADYNEQFF. CDR3 coding DNA: TGTGCCAGCAGCTTACCGCGGGGGGCCGATTACAATGAGCAGTTCTTC.

The V gene is TRBV19, the J gene TRBJ1-1; D is possibly TRBD1 (5 bases). This CDR3 spans 13 amino acids. Trimming stripped 3 bases from V and 4 bases from J, with 9 bases between. The germline gives CDR1 LNHDA, CDR2 SQIVND (reference sequence). The CDR3 loop reads CASSIRDRTEAFF. Written as DNA, the CDR3 is TGTGCCAGTAGTATCAGGGATCGCACTGAAGCTTTCTTT.

The chain links TRBV6-6 to TRBJ2-5; 8 positions match TRBD2. Germline CDR1 is MNHNY and CDR2 is SVGAGI (reference sequence). This CDR3 region has 15 residues. Trimming removed 0 bases from V and 2 bases from J; junction bases left unmatched: 2. The CDR3 reads CASSYSTGGQETQYF. DNA of the CDR3: TGTGCCAGCAGTTACTCAACGGGGGGGCAAGAGACCCAGTACTTC.

The chain combines TRBV3-1 (or the pseudogene TRBV3-2) with TRBJ1-2, with 9 bases matching TRBD1. The CDR3 covers 15 residues. J gave up 4 bases and V 1 base, and 4 bases lay outside the gene matches. CDR1 and CDR2 from the germline V gene are LGHDT and YNNKEL (reference sequence). The CDR3 DNA reads as TGTGCCAGCAGCCAAGGGACAGGGGTCCTCTATGGCTACACCTTC. This gives the protein CASSQGTGVLYGYTF.